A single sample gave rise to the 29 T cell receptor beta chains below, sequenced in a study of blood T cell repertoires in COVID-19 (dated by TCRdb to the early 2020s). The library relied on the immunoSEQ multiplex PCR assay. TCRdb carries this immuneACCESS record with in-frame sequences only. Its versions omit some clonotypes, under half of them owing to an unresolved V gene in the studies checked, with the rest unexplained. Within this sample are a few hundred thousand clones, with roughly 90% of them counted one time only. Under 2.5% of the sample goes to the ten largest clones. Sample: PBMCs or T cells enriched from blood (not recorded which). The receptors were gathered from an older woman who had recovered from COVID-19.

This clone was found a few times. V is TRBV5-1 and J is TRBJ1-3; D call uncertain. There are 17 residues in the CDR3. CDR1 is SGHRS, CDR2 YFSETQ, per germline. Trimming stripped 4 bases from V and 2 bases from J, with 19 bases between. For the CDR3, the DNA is TGCGCCAGCAGCGCTAACCCTTCCACCCCACCTGGAAACACCATATATTTT. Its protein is CASSANPSTPPGNTIYF.

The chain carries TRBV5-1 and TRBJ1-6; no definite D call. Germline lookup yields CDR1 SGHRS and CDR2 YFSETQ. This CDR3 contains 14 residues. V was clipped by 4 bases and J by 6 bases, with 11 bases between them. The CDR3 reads CASSQDLGNSPLHF. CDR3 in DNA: TGCGCCAGCAGCCAGGATCTCGGTAATTCACCCCTCCACTTT.

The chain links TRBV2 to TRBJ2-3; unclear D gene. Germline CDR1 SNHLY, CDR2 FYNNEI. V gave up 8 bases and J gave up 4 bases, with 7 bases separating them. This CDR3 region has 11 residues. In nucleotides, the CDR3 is TGTGCCAGCCGACTCTCAGATACGCAGTATTTT. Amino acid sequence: CASRLSDTQYF.

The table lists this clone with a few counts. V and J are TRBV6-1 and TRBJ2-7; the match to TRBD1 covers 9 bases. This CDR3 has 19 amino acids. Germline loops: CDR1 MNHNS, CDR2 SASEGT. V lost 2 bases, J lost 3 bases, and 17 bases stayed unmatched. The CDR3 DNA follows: TGTGCCAGCAGTGAAAGGACGTGGGGACAGGGTACCAGGGGCTACGAGCAGTACTTC. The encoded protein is CASSERTWGQGTRGYEQYF.

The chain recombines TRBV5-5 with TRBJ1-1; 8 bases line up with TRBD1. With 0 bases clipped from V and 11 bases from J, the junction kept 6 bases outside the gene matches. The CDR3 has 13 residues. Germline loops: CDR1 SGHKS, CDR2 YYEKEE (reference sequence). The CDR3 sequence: CASSLGNRGMAFF. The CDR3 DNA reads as TGTGCCAGCAGCTTGGGTAACAGGGGGATGGCTTTCTTT. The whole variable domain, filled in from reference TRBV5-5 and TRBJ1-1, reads DAGVTQSPTHLIKTRGQQVTLRCSPISGHKSVSWYQQVLGQGPQFIFQYYEKEERGRGNFPDRFSARQFPNYSSELNVNALLLGDSALYLCASSLGNRGMAFFGQGTRLTVV.

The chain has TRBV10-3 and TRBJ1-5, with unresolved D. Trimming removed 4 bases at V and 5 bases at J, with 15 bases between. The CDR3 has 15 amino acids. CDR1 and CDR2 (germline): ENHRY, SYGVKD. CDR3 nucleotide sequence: TGTGCCATCAGTGTGGGAACCGGAGGTCATCAGCCCCAGCATTTT. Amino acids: CAISVGTGGHQPQHF.

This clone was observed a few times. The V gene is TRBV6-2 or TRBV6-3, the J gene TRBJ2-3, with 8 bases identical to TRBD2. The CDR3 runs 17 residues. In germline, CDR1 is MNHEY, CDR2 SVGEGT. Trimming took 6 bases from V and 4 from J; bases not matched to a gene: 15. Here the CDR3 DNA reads TGTGCCAGCAGCCTAACCCCCGGGAGGGCCGGGGCAGATACGCAGTATTTT. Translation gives CASSLTPGRAGADTQYF.

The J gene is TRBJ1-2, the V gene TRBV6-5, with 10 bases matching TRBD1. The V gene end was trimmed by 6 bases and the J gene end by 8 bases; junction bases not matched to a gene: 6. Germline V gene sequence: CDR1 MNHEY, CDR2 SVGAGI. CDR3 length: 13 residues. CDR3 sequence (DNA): TGTGCCAGCAGGTTGACAGGGGGCGACGGCTACACCTTC. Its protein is CASRLTGGDGYTF.

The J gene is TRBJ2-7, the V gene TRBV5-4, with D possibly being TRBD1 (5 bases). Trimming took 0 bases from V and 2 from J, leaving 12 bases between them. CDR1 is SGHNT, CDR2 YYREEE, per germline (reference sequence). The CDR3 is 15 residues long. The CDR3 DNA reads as TGTGCCAGCAGCTTGGGCCCGGACATTCCCTACGAGCAGTACTTC. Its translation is CASSLGPDIPYEQYF.

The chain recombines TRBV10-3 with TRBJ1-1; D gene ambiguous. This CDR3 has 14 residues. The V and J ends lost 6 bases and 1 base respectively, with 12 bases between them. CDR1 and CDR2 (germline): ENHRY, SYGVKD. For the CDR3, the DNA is TGTGCCATCAGGGGAGGCCCCTCGAACACTGAAGCTTTCTTT. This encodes CAIRGGPSNTEAFF.

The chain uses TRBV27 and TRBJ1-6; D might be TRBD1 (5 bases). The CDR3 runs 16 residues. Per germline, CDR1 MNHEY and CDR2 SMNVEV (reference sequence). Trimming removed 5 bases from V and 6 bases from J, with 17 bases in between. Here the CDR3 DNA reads TGTGCCAGCAGTCCCAGGGTAGGGTCGAGTAATTCACCCCTCCACTTT. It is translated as CASSPRVGSSNSPLHF.

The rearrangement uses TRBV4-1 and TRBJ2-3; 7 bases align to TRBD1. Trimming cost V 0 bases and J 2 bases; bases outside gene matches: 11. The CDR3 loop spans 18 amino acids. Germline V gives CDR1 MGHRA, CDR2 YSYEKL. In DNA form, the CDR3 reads TGCGCCAGCAGCCAAGACCCTTCACAGGGGACCACCACAGATACGCAGTATTTT. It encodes CASSQDPSQGTTTDTQYF.

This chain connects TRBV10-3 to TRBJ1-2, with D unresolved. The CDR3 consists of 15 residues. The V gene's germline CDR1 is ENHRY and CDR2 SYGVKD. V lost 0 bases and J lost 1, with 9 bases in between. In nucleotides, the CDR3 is TGTGCCATCAGTGAGTCCACAGACATTAACTATGGCTACACCTTC. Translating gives CAISESTDINYGYTF.

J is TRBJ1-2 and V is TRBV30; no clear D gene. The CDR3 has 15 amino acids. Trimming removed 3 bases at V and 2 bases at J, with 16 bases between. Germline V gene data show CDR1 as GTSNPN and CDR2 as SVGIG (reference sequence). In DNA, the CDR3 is TGTGCCTGGAGGGATTCCCTGGGAGCAAACTATGGCTACACCTTC. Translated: CAWRDSLGANYGYTF.

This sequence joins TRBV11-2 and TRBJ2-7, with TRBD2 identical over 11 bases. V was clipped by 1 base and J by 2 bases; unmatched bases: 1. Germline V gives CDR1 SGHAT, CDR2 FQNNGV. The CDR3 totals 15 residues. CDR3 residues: CASSLVAGGPYEQYF. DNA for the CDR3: TGTGCCAGCAGCTTAGTAGCGGGAGGGCCCTACGAGCAGTACTTC. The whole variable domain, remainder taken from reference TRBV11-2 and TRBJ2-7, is EAGVAQSPRYKIIEKRQSVAFWCNPISGHATLYWYQQILGQGPKLLIQFQNNGVVDDSQLPKDRFSAERLKGVDSTLKIQPAKLEDSAVYLCASSLVAGGPYEQYFGPGTRLTVT.

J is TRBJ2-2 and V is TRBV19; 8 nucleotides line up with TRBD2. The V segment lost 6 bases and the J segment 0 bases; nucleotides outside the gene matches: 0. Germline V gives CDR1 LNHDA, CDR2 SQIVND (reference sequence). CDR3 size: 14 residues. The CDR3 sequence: CASRLAANTGELFF. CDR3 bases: TGTGCCAGTAGACTAGCGGCGAACACCGGGGAGCTGTTTTTT.

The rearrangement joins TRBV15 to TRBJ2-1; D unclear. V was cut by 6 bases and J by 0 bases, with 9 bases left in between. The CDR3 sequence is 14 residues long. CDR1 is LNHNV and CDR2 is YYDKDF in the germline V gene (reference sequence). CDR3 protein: CATSRRSSYNEQFF. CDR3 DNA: TGTGCCACCAGTCGACGGAGCTCCTACAATGAGCAGTTCTTC.

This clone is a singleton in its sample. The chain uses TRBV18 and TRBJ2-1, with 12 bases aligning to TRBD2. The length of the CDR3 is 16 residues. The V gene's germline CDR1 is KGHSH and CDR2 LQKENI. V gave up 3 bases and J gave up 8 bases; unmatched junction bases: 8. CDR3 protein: CASSPLIGTSGYEQFF. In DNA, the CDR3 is TGTGCCAGCTCACCGCTTATTGGGACTAGCGGGTATGAGCAGTTCTTC.

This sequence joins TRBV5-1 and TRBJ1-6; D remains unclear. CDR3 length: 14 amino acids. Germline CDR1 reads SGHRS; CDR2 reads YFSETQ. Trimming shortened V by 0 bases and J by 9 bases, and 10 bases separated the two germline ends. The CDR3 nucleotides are TGCGCCAGCAGCTTGGTTCGGGAGGGTTCACCCCTCCACTTT. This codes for CASSLVREGSPLHF.

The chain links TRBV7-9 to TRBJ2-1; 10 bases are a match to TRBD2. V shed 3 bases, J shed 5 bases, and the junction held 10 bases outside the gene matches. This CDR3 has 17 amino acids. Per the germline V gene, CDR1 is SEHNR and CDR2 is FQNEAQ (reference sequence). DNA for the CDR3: TGTGCCAGCAGCTTCCCGGCCACTAGCGGGGTAGACAATGAGCAGTTCTTC. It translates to CASSFPATSGVDNEQFF. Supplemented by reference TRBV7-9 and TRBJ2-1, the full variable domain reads DTGVSQNPRHKITKRGQNVTFRCDPISEHNRLYWYRQTLGQGPEFLTYFQNEAQLEKSRLLSDRFSAERPKGSFSTLEIQRTEQGDSAMYLCASSFPATSGVDNEQFFGPGTRLTVL.

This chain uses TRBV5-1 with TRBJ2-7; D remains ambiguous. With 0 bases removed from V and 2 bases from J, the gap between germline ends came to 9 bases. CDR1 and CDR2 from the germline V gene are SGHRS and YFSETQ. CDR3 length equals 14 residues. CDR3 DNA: TGCGCCAGCAGCTTGGACGCTGGCACCTACGAGCAGTACTTC. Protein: CASSLDAGTYEQYF. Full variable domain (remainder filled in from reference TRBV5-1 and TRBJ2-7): KAGVTQTPRYLIKTRGQQVTLSCSPISGHRSVSWYQQTPGQGLQFLFEYFSETQRNKGNFPGRFSGRQFSNSRSEMNVSTLELGDSALYLCASSLDAGTYEQYFGPGTRLTVT.

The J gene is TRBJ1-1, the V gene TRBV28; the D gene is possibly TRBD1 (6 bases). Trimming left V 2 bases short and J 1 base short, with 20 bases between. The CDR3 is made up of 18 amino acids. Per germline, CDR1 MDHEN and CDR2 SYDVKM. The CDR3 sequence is CASSLKVILGQTNTEAFF. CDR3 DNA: TGTGCCAGCAGTTTAAAGGTAATATTGGGACAAACGAACACTGAAGCTTTCTTT.

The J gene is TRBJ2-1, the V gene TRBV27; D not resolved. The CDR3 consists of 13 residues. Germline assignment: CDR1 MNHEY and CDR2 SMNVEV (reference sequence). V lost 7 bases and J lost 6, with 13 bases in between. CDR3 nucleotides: TGTGCCAGCACTCTAGACCCCCGCAATGAGCAGTTCTTC. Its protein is CASTLDPRNEQFF.

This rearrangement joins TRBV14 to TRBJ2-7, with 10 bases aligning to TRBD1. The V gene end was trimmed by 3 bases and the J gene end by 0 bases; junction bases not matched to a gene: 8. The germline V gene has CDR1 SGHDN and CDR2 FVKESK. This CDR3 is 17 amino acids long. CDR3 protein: CASSQVDRGPSSYEQYF. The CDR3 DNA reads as TGTGCCAGCAGCCAGGTCGACAGGGGGCCCAGCTCCTACGAGCAGTACTTC.

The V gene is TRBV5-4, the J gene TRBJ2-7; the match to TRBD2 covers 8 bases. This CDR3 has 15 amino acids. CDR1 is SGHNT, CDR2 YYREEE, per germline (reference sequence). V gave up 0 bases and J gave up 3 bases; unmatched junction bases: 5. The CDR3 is CASSLDPSGYYEQYF. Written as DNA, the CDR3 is TGTGCCAGCAGCTTGGACCCTAGCGGGTACTACGAGCAGTACTTC. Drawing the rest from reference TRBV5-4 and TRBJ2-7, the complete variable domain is ETGVTQSPTHLIKTRGQQVTLRCSSQSGHNTVSWYQQALGQGPQFIFQYYREEENGRGNFPPRFSGLQFPNYSSELNVNALELDDSALYLCASSLDPSGYYEQYFGPGTRLTVT.

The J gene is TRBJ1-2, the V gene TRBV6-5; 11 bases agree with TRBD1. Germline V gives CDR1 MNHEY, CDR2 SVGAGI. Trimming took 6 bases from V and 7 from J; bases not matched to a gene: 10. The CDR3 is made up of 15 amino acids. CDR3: CASRTGQGAIGGYTF. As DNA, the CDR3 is TGTGCCAGCAGAACCGGACAGGGGGCGATAGGTGGCTACACCTTC.

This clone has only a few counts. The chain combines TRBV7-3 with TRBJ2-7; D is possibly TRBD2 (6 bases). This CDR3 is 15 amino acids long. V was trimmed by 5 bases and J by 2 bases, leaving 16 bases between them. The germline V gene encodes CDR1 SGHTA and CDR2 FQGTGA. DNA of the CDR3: TGTGCCAGCAGCACAGCCGGGGGTTCCGCCTACGAGCAGTACTTC. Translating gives CASSTAGGSAYEQYF. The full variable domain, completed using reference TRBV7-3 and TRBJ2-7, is GAGVSQTPSNKVTEKGKYVELRCDPISGHTALYWYRQSLGQGPEFLIYFQGTGAADDSGLPNDRFFAVRPEGSVSTLKIQRTERGDSAVYLCASSTAGGSAYEQYFGPGTRLTVT.

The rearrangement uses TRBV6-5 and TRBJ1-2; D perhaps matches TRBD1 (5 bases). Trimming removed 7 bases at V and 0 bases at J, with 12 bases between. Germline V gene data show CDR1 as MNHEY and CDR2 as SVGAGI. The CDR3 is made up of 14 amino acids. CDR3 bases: TGTGCCAGCACCCAAAAGACAGCTAACTATGGCTACACCTTC. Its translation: CASTQKTANYGYTF.

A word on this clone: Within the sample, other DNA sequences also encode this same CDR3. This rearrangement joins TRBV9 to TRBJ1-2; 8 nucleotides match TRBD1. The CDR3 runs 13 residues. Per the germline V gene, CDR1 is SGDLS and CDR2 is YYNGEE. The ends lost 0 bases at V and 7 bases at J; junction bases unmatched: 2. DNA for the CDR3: TGTGCCAGCAGCGTAGTACAGGGGGGTGGCTACACCTTC. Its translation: CASSVVQGGGYTF. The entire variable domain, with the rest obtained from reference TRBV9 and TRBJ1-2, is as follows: DSGVTQTPKHLITATGQRVTLRCSPRSGDLSVYWYQQSLDQGLQFLIQYYNGEERAKGNILERFSAQQFPDLHSELNLSSLELGDSALYFCASSVVQGGGYTFGSGTRLTVV.